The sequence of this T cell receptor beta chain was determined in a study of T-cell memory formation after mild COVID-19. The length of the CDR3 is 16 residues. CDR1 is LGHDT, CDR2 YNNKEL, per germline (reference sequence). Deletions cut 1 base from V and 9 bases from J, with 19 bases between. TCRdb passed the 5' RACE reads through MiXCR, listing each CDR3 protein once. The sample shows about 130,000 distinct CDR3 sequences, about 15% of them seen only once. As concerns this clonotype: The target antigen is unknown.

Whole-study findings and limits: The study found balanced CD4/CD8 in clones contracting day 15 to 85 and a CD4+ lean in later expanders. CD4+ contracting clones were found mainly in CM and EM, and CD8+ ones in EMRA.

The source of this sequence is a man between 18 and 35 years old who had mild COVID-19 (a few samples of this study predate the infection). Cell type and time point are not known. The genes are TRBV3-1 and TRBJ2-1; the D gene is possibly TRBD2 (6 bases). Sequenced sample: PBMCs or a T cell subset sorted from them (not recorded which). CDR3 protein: CASSQGGGLAVAEQFF. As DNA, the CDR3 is TGTGCCAGCAGCCAAGGCGGAGGGCTAGCCGTAGCTGAGCAGTTCTTC.